This T cell receptor beta chain emerged from a study of T cell changes during pregnancy in multiple sclerosis. Generated by immunoSEQ multiplex PCR, the TCRdb table keeps only in-frame clones and is missing some. The data contain about 59,000 clones, approximately 91% of them seen just once; the ten biggest clones take up about 1.5%. Germline V CDR1 and CDR2: SEHNR, FQNEAQ (reference sequence). V lost 2 bases to trimming and J lost 3 bases, with 4 bases between them. The CDR3 has 13 amino acids. The clonotype originates from a female donor with multiple sclerosis, enrolled in a pregnancy study. Sequenced here: peripheral blood, sampled in the second trimester of pregnancy. The chain combines TRBV7-9 with TRBJ1-4; no clear D. The CDR3 sequence: CASSLQANEKLFF. The CDR3 DNA reads TGTGCCAGCAGCTTACAGGCTAATGAAAAACTGTTTTTT.